This T cell receptor (beta chain) was obtained from a study of T cell changes during pregnancy in multiple sclerosis. Produced via immunoSEQ multiplex PCR; TCRdb's table is partial and in-frame only. The table includes about 89,000 clones, 90% to 95% detected once. Germline V gene sequence: CDR1 MGHRA, CDR2 YSYEKL. The CDR3 contains 16 residues. V lost 0 bases and J 9 bases, leaving 18 bases between the germline ends. The receptor comes from a female donor in good health, enrolled as a control in a pregnancy study. The chain uses TRBV4-1 and TRBJ2-1; no firm D call. The specimen was peripheral blood, collected after pregnancy. CDR3 amino acids: CASSQEQSALQGEQFF. DNA for the CDR3: TGCGCCAGCAGCCAAGAACAGTCAGCCCTCCAAGGTGAGCAGTTCTTC.